The sequence of this TCR beta chain was determined in a study of spatial heterogeneity in lung cancer. General study findings and limits: Blood showed ubiquitous tumor TCRs more often at resection than at routine follow-up.

On this clonotype: The antigen is undetermined.

The CDR3 runs to 14 residues. Germline CDR1 is SGHNT and CDR2 is YYREEE (reference sequence). Trimming removed 0 bases from V and 3 bases from J; junction bases left unmatched: 2. A unique molecular identifier was carried by every single TCR cDNA molecule. Via MiXCR, TCRdb re-called the 5' RACE reads, giving one row per CDR3 protein. Altogether about 36,000 distinct CDR3 sequences are present, less than 5.5% being singletons, with the ten largest covering less than 35%. The sample's time point: sample taken at primary tumor resection. Tumor, nontumor lung or frozen PBMC supplied whole RNA, sequenced without sorting. There were 65 or so donors, all of them untreated patients with early-stage non-small cell lung cancer.

This receptor was obtained from a female donor with early-stage non-small cell lung cancer. The rearrangement uses TRBV5-4 and TRBJ2-5; 7 bases are a match to TRBD1. The sample in question was PBMCs, obtained at surgery. Written as DNA, the CDR3 is TGTGCCAGCAGCTTGGGGGGACAGAAAGAGACCCAGTACTTC. It codes for CASSLGGQKETQYF.